These 24 T cell receptor beta chains share one sample of origin, sequenced in a study of tumor-infiltrating lymphocytes in localized non-small cell lung cancer. The method was immunoSEQ multiplex PCR; TCRdb's version includes in-frame clones alone and lacks a portion of them. The table includes some 17,000 clones, 80% detected once. The sample was uninvolved lung tissue not adjacent to the tumor. These receptors came from a human donor with non-small cell lung cancer.

The gene calls are TRBV28 and TRBJ2-2, with no clear D. This CDR3 region has 13 residues. Trimming cost V 6 bases and J 2 bases, with 7 bases left between them. From germline, CDR1 is MDHEN and CDR2 SYDVKM. CDR3 protein: CASRDRNTGELFF. In DNA, the CDR3 is TGTGCCAGCAGGGATCGCAACACCGGGGAGCTGTTTTTT.

The J gene is TRBJ2-7, the V gene TRBV5-1; perhaps TRBD2 as D (6 bases). The ends were cut back, 3 bases at V and 4 bases at J, with 8 bases in the middle. Germline V gene data show CDR1 as SGHRS and CDR2 as YFSETQ. This CDR3 contains 12 residues. This CDR3 is CASSWRGYEQYF. CDR3 DNA sequence: TGCGCCAGCAGCTGGAGGGGATACGAGCAGTACTTC.

V gene TRBV2 combines with J gene TRBJ1-5; D is ambiguous. Germline V CDR1 and CDR2: SNHLY, FYNNEI. This CDR3 is 15 amino acids long. V gave up 0 bases and J gave up 8 bases, with 14 bases separating them. As DNA, the CDR3 is TGTGCCAGCAGTGAAGCGCGGGTCCCTTTAAAGCCCCAGCATTTT. Translating it yields CASSEARVPLKPQHF.

This clone was recorded a few times. The chain is built from TRBV10-3 and TRBJ1-2, with D maybe TRBD1 (5 bases). CDR1 is ENHRY, CDR2 SYGVKD, per germline. Trimming cost V 2 bases and J 4 bases, with 11 bases left between them. There are 14 residues in the CDR3. CDR3 nucleotide sequence: TGTGCCATCAGTGAGGGGGGGTATGGCTATGGCTACACCTTC. Its translation: CAISEGGYGYGYTF.

This clone was observed a handful of times. This chain connects TRBV7-9 to TRBJ1-2; unclear D gene. The CDR3 spans 15 residues. CDR1 is SEHNR, CDR2 FQNEAQ, per germline (reference sequence). Trimming took 4 bases from V and 5 from J, leaving 17 bases between them. CDR3 DNA: TGTGCCAGCAGCTCTTGGGATCTGCAATGGTATGGCTACACCTTC. The encoded protein is CASSSWDLQWYGYTF.

The chain combines TRBV2 with TRBJ2-1; no reliable D call. In germline, CDR1 is SNHLY, CDR2 FYNNEI. This CDR3 comprises 11 residues. The V gene lost 3 bases and the J gene lost 16 bases, with 13 bases spanning the gap. The CDR3: CASSEDSTTFF. In DNA, the CDR3 is TGTGCCAGCAGTGAGGATAGCACAACTTTCTTC. Supplemented by reference TRBV2 and TRBJ2-1, the full variable domain reads EPEVTQTPSHQVTQMGQEVILRCVPISNHLYFYWYRQILGQKVEFLVSFYNNEISEKSEIFDDQFSVERPDGSNFTLKIRSTKLEDSAMYFCASSEDSTTFFGPGTRLTVL.

The gene calls are TRBV2 and TRBJ2-1, with 8 bases lining up with TRBD2. Looked up from germline, CDR1 is SNHLY and CDR2 is FYNNEI. The trim removed 4 bases at V and 4 bases at J, leaving 9 bases unmatched. The CDR3 has 16 residues. The CDR3 loop reads CASSVGAGAGYNEQFF. The DNA of the CDR3 is TGTGCCAGCAGTGTAGGAGCGGGAGCGGGGTACAATGAGCAGTTCTTC.

This clone is termed large (0.1 to 1%). The chain has TRBV7-9 and TRBJ1-2, with D perhaps TRBD1 (5 bases). Deletions cut 5 bases from V and 7 bases from J, with 23 bases between. The CDR3 runs to 16 residues. CDR1 and CDR2 from the germline V gene are SEHNR and FQNEAQ (reference sequence). Here the CDR3 reads CASSPTSSGPGGGYTF. CDR3 nucleotides: TGTGCCAGCAGCCCAACCTCGTCAGGCCCCGGGGGTGGCTACACCTTC. The full variable domain, its missing parts supplied by reference TRBV7-9 and TRBJ1-2, is DTGVSQNPRHKITKRGQNVTFRCDPISEHNRLYWYRQTLGQGPEFLTYFQNEAQLEKSRLLSDRFSAERPKGSFSTLEIQRTEQGDSAMYLCASSPTSSGPGGGYTFGSGTRLTVV.

This clone was recorded a few times. The chain links TRBV18 to TRBJ2-1, with TRBD2 matching 11 bases. Looked up from germline, CDR1 is KGHSH and CDR2 is LQKENI. The CDR3 consists of 17 residues. V lost 1 base and J lost 8; bases outside the gene matches: 10. CDR3 residues: CASSPRLAGGSADEQFF. Here the CDR3 DNA reads TGTGCCAGCTCACCACGGCTAGCGGGAGGTAGTGCGGATGAGCAGTTCTTC.

The V gene is TRBV28, the J gene TRBJ1-5; TRBD1 might be the D (6 bases). CDR1 is MDHEN and CDR2 is SYDVKM in the germline V gene. The CDR3 is 13 amino acids. V lost 7 bases and J lost 4, with 11 bases in between. For the CDR3, the DNA is TGTGCCAGCACCCCTGACAGGAATCAGCCCCAGCATTTT. Protein sequence: CASTPDRNQPQHF.

The chain carries TRBV7-2 and TRBJ1-2; D perhaps matches TRBD1 (6 bases). This CDR3 has 13 amino acids. V lost 8 bases and J lost 7, with 17 bases in between. Germline lookup yields CDR1 SGHTA and CDR2 FQGNSA. CDR3 loop: CASGPRGPVGYTF. DNA for the CDR3: TGTGCCAGCGGCCCCAGGGGCCCGGTTGGCTACACCTTC.

The rearrangement joins TRBV7-9 to TRBJ2-3; 9 bases agree with TRBD1. Germline CDR1 SEHNR, CDR2 FQNEAQ (reference sequence). This CDR3 region has 15 residues. V was pared by 4 bases and J by 2 bases, with 4 bases of the junction left unmatched. CDR3 sequence (DNA): TGTGCCAGCAGCTCAACAGGGGGCCTCACAGATACGCAGTATTTT. Residues: CASSSTGGLTDTQYF.

The rearrangement uses TRBV11-2 and TRBJ2-1, with TRBD1 matching over 9 bases. The CDR3 is 16 residues long. V shed 5 bases, J shed 6 bases, and the junction held 11 bases outside the gene matches. The germline V gene has CDR1 SGHAT and CDR2 FQNNGV. The CDR3 DNA reads TGTGCCAGCAGCGTCCAAGCCCCGGGACAGGGCAATGAGCAGTTCTTC. It translates to CASSVQAPGQGNEQFF.

The V call is TRBV2, the J call TRBJ1-2, with a possible D match to TRBD1 (6 bases). The CDR3 has 15 amino acids. The germline V gene encodes CDR1 SNHLY and CDR2 FYNNEI. Trimming stripped 3 bases from V and 8 bases from J, with 19 bases between. CDR3 in DNA: TGTGCCAGCAGTGAGAACAGGGCGGTTTTTGCCGGCTACACCTTC. This codes for CASSENRAVFAGYTF.

The rearrangement links TRBV10-3 to TRBJ2-1, with 7 bases matching TRBD1. Trimming at V came to 2 bases and at J to 7 bases, leaving 5 bases not matched to a gene. The CDR3 spans 14 residues. Germline lookup yields CDR1 ENHRY and CDR2 SYGVKD. CDR3 region: CAISEDRVINEQFF. CDR3 coding DNA: TGTGCCATCAGTGAGGACAGGGTGATAAATGAGCAGTTCTTC.

This chain connects TRBV5-5 to TRBJ2-1; D gene uncertain. Trimming stripped 0 bases from V and 4 bases from J, with 23 bases between. Germline V gives CDR1 SGHKS, CDR2 YYEKEE (reference sequence). This CDR3 is built from 19 residues. CDR3 in DNA: TGTGCCAGCAGCTTGGTCAGAATGACTGCCACCTACCTGTACAATGAGCAGTTCTTC. It specifies CASSLVRMTATYLYNEQFF.

V and J are TRBV19 and TRBJ2-2; TRBD1 matches at 9 bases. The CDR3 is 18 residues long. The germline gives CDR1 LNHDA, CDR2 SQIVND (reference sequence). Trimming cost V 4 bases and J 7 bases; bases outside gene matches: 16. The CDR3 region has the DNA TGTGCCAGTAGTACGACCGCCGGGACAGGGTTTATCGGCGGGGAGCTGTTTTTT. Its protein product is CASSTTAGTGFIGGELFF.

J is TRBJ1-1 and V is TRBV5-1, with a possible D match to TRBD1 (5 bases). The V and J ends lost 0 bases and 0 bases respectively, with 15 bases between them. Germline values: CDR1 SGHRS, CDR2 YFSETQ. The CDR3 sequence is 17 residues long. DNA of the CDR3: TGCGCCAGCAGCTTGGGACCCCAGCGGGGGATGAACACTGAAGCTTTCTTT. Its translation: CASSLGPQRGMNTEAFF. The full variable domain, completed using reference TRBV5-1 and TRBJ1-1, is KAGVTQTPRYLIKTRGQQVTLSCSPISGHRSVSWYQQTPGQGLQFLFEYFSETQRNKGNFPGRFSGRQFSNSRSEMNVSTLELGDSALYLCASSLGPQRGMNTEAFFGQGTRLTVV.

Only a few counts were recorded for this clone. The chain recombines TRBV19 with TRBJ2-4; possibly TRBD1 for D (5 bases). The germline V gene has CDR1 LNHDA and CDR2 SQIVND (reference sequence). The germline V and J ends were trimmed by 5 bases and 1 base, with 24 bases remaining between them. The CDR3 is made up of 19 amino acids. The CDR3 DNA reads TGTGCCAGTAGTCCGACAGCTACCGCTGACGCTACCGCCAAAAACATTCAGTACTTC. This encodes CASSPTATADATAKNIQYF.

The CDR3 DNA reads as TGTGCCATCAGCTCCGGGACTAGCGGGAGCGGTGAGCAGTTCTTC. Translating gives CAISSGTSGSGEQFF. The chain couples TRBV10-3 to TRBJ2-1; 14 bases agree with TRBD2. The CDR3 consists of 15 residues. Germline V gene sequence: CDR1 ENHRY, CDR2 SYGVKD. J was trimmed by 9 bases and V by 6 bases; bases with no gene match: 7.

The chain is built from TRBV7-9 and TRBJ2-7; D is perhaps TRBD2 (5 bases). The V end lost 5 bases, the J end lost 0 bases, and 11 bases lay between the germline ends. The CDR3 loop spans 14 amino acids. The germline V gene has CDR1 SEHNR and CDR2 FQNEAQ (reference sequence). For the CDR3, the DNA is TGTGCCAGCAGCCCGCGGGTGGGCTCCTACGAGCAGTACTTC. Translation: CASSPRVGSYEQYF.

The chain is built from TRBV28 and TRBJ2-5; D is perhaps TRBD2 (6 bases). The V end was cut by 8 bases, the J end by 5 bases, with 21 bases between. The CDR3 extends over 15 amino acids. CDR1 MDHEN and CDR2 SYDVKM come from the germline V gene. This CDR3 reads CASPWGPGRGETQYF. The CDR3 nucleotides are TGTGCCAGCCCCTGGGGCCCGGGCCGGGGGGAGACCCAGTACTTC. Supplemented by reference TRBV28 and TRBJ2-5, the full variable domain reads DVKVTQSSRYLVKRTGEKVFLECVQDMDHENMFWYRQDPGLGLRLIYFSYDVKMKEKGDIPEGYSVSREKKERFSLILESASTNQTSMYLCASPWGPGRGETQYFGPGTRLLVL.

The V and J genes are TRBV11-2 and TRBJ1-2; the D gene is possibly TRBD1 (5 bases). CDR3 length: 15 amino acids. From germline, CDR1 is SGHAT and CDR2 FQNNGV. Trimming cost V 1 base and J 2 bases, with 11 bases left between them. The CDR3 DNA is TGTGCCAGCAGCTTAGTCAGGGAATGGAACTATGGCTACACCTTC. This sequence encodes CASSLVREWNYGYTF.

V usage is TRBV6-6 and J usage is TRBJ1-1, with TRBD1 as a possible D gene (5 bases). There are 14 residues in the CDR3. Per germline, CDR1 MNHNY and CDR2 SVGAGI (reference sequence). V was shortened by 0 bases and J by 5 bases, with 10 bases between the two germline ends. This chain's CDR3 is CASSYSGGATEAFF. The CDR3 DNA reads TGTGCCAGCAGTTACTCGGGGGGAGCGACTGAAGCTTTCTTT.